This T cell receptor (beta chain) was sequenced in a study of blood T cell repertoires in COVID-19. As for the study in general: T cells, B-cell-depleted T cells, or PBMCs supplied cDNA or gDNA.

Per the study methods: Amplified reference gene primers provided the basis for estimating nucleated cell counts. Clones were sequenced by immunoSEQ multiplex PCR, and TCRdb holds only the in-frame ones, with some missing. V and J calls and clone size follow that table, whereas D and trimming were derived from the DNA. This table holds about 190,000 clones, about 85% found once. The CDR3 is 15 amino acids. The germline V and J ends were trimmed by 0 bases and 3 bases, with 9 bases remaining between them. Germline V lookup: CDR1 SGHRS, CDR2 YFSETQ. This receptor was obtained from a human donor in a cohort sampled during active COVID-19. The gene calls are TRBV5-1 and TRBJ1-4; maybe TRBD1 (6 bases). The material sequenced was peripheral blood. The CDR3 here is CASSLEGVPNEKLFF. CDR3 nucleotide sequence: TGCGCCAGCAGCTTGGAGGGGGTACCTAATGAAAAACTGTTTTTT.